One sample yielded the 25 T cell receptor beta chains listed below, sequenced in a study of CD8 T cells in Susac syndrome. Reverse transcription of roughly 0.5 to 1 ug RNA was carried out with random hexamers. TCRdb re-called the immunoSEQ multiplex PCR reads with MiXCR, one entry per CDR3 protein. Of fewer than 300,000 distinct CDR3 sequences in the sample, approximately 85% were seen once. Sequenced material: CD8+ T cells from PBMCs. The receptors come from a human donor with multiple sclerosis.

The sample holds one count of this clonotype. The chain carries TRBV6-6 and TRBJ1-5; 10 bases match TRBD1. CDR1 and CDR2 (germline): MNHNY, SVGAGI (reference sequence). Losses at the gene ends were 2 bases for V and 6 bases for J; bases not matched to a gene: 4. CDR3 length: 15 residues. CDR3 nucleotides: TGTGCCAGCAGTTACCCGGGACAGGGGTCTCAGCCCCAGCATTTT. This encodes CASSYPGQGSQPQHF.

The genes are TRBV27 and TRBJ2-1, with D perhaps matching TRBD1 or TRBD2 (5 bases each). The V end was cut by 3 bases, the J end by 7 bases, with 13 bases between. CDR1 is MNHEY, CDR2 SMNVEV, per germline (reference sequence). The CDR3 consists of 14 residues. The DNA of the CDR3 is TGTGCCAGCAGTTTCGTGGGGACCGTGAATGAGCAGTTCTTC. Amino acids: CASSFVGTVNEQFF.

The CDR3 DNA reads as TGTGCCAGCAGCTCCTGGACAGGAACTTTGAACACTGAAGCTTTCTTT. The encoded protein is CASSSWTGTLNTEAFF. The chain carries TRBV7-9 and TRBJ1-1; 7 bases map to TRBD1. The ends lost 4 bases at V and 0 bases at J; junction bases unmatched: 8. Germline V gene lookup returns CDR1 SEHNR and CDR2 FQNEAQ (reference sequence). The CDR3 is 16 amino acids.

The chain employs TRBV5-1 and TRBJ2-1; maybe TRBD1 (6 bases). CDR3 length: 13 residues. Trimming left V 7 bases short and J 9 bases short, with 17 bases between. CDR1 is SGHRS and CDR2 is YFSETQ in the germline V gene. The CDR3: CASGTQGFSEQFF. In DNA form, the CDR3 reads TGCGCCAGCGGAACACAGGGTTTTAGTGAGCAGTTCTTC.

The chain has TRBV11-2 and TRBJ2-1; D is possibly TRBD1 or TRBD2 (5 bases each). The CDR3 spans 12 residues. Trimming stripped 10 bases from V and 10 bases from J, with 17 bases between. The germline V gene encodes CDR1 SGHAT and CDR2 FQNNGV. CDR3 loop: CATGAPGWEQFF. As DNA, the CDR3 is TGTGCCACCGGGGCACCTGGGTGGGAGCAGTTCTTC. Supplemented by reference TRBV11-2 and TRBJ2-1, the full variable domain reads EAGVAQSPRYKIIEKRQSVAFWCNPISGHATLYWYQQILGQGPKLLIQFQNNGVVDDSQLPKDRFSAERLKGVDSTLKIQPAKLEDSAVYLCATGAPGWEQFFGPGTRLTVL.

The V call is TRBV6-1, the J call TRBJ2-2, with TRBD1 identical over 9 bases. This CDR3 spans 17 amino acids. With V trimmed by 7 bases and J by 5 bases, 14 bases remained unmatched. The V gene's germline CDR1 is MNHNS and CDR2 SASEGT. CDR3 amino acids: CASNLYRDRASTGELFF. The CDR3 coding sequence is TGTGCCAGCAATCTCTACCGGGACAGGGCCTCTACCGGGGAGCTGTTTTTT.

This chain links TRBV30 with TRBJ2-5, with a weak D call TRBD2 (6 bases). The V end was cut by 0 bases, the J end by 4 bases, with 15 bases between. CDR1 is GTSNPN and CDR2 is SVGIG in the germline V gene (reference sequence). This CDR3 has 15 amino acids. CDR3 DNA sequence: TGTGCCTGGAGTGTCGGGCGGGGCCAGGGAGAGACCCAGTACTTC. Its protein is CAWSVGRGQGETQYF.

The chain joins TRBV7-2 to TRBJ2-7, with a tentative D call TRBD2 (5 bases). In germline, CDR1 is SGHTA, CDR2 FQGNSA. V was shortened by 7 bases and J by 0 bases, with 13 bases between the two germline ends. The CDR3 totals 14 residues. Here the CDR3 DNA reads TGTGCCAGCACCCCCGAGGGTTTCTCCTACGAGCAGTACTTC. It encodes CASTPEGFSYEQYF.

This clonotype was seen a single time. CDR3 sequence reads: CSVEDLTSGSYEQFF. The CDR3 DNA is TGCAGCGTTGAAGATCTCACTAGCGGGAGCTATGAGCAGTTCTTC. V usage is TRBV29-1 and J usage is TRBJ2-1, with 11 nucleotides matching TRBD2. Germline V CDR1 and CDR2: SQVTM, ANQGSEA. The CDR3 length is 15 residues. The trim removed 0 bases at V and 8 bases at J, leaving 6 bases unmatched.

A single count supports this clonotype. The chain employs TRBV13 and TRBJ2-7, with 11 bases matching TRBD2. Germline CDR1 PRHDT, CDR2 FYEKMQ (reference sequence). J lost 2 bases, V lost 6 bases, and 6 bases had no gene match. The length of the CDR3 is 15 residues. CDR3 nucleotides: TGTGCCAGCAGACTAGCGGGAGCTAGCACCTACGAGCAGTACTTC. Translated, it gives CASRLAGASTYEQYF.

The chain links TRBV12-3 or TRBV12-4 to TRBJ2-7, with no clear D. V lost 5 bases and J 5 bases, leaving 16 bases between the germline ends. This CDR3 contains 14 residues. CDR3: CASSPPETQDEQYF. The CDR3 DNA reads TGTGCCAGCAGTCCCCCCGAGACCCAGGACGAGCAGTACTTC.

This chain connects TRBV25-1 to TRBJ2-7; D gene ambiguous. V was pared by 3 bases and J by 5 bases, with 14 bases between. CDR1 MGHDK and CDR2 SYGVNS come from the germline V gene. The CDR3 sequence is 14 residues long. CDR3 sequence (DNA): TGTGCCAGCAGTGACTCGTACAGAAGTCACGAGCAGTACTTC. This sequence encodes CASSDSYRSHEQYF.

CDR3 protein: CASSLLRRDTGTDTQYF. The CDR3 nucleotides are TGTGCCAGCAGTTTATTGAGGAGGGATACGGGCACAGATACGCAGTATTTT. The chain combines TRBV27 with TRBJ2-3, with a possible D match to TRBD2 (6 bases). There are 17 residues in the CDR3. Germline CDR1 is MNHEY and CDR2 is SMNVEV (reference sequence). With 1 base removed from V and 1 base from J, the gap between germline ends came to 15 bases.

As concerns this clonotype: Sequence at one end of the junction differs from germline and may be a read error. The chain employs TRBV7-9 and TRBJ2-2; D gene unclear. The CDR3 has 13 residues. In germline, CDR1 is SEHNR, CDR2 FQNEAQ (reference sequence). This CDR3 reads CALGYLNTGELFF. The CDR3 nucleotides read TGCGCCTTAGGCTACCTGAACACCGGGGAGCTGTTTTTT.

The V and J genes are TRBV5-1 and TRBJ2-7; TRBD2 matches at 13 bases. V shed 2 bases and J 6 bases; nucleotides not matched to a gene: 5. The CDR3 spans 15 residues. Germline V lookup: CDR1 SGHRS, CDR2 YFSETQ. This CDR3 reads CASSFWTSGSAEQYF. CDR3 sequence (DNA): TGCGCCAGCAGCTTTTGGACTAGCGGGAGTGCCGAGCAGTACTTC.

V usage is TRBV28 and J usage is TRBJ1-2, with TRBD1 as a possible D gene (5 bases). The CDR3 is 14 amino acids. Germline values: CDR1 MDHEN, CDR2 SYDVKM. V lost 5 bases and J 6 bases, leaving 16 bases between the germline ends. The CDR3 DNA reads as TGTGCCAGCAGTGCCCCTTGGGGGTCGGATGGCTACACCTTC. Translating gives CASSAPWGSDGYTF.

The chain combines TRBV30 with TRBJ1-6, with 9 bases lining up with TRBD1. With V trimmed by 5 bases and J by 7 bases, 3 bases remained unmatched. Germline CDR1 reads GTSNPN; CDR2 reads SVGIG (reference sequence). The CDR3 is made up of 13 amino acids. The DNA of the CDR3 is TGTGCCTGGTTACAGGGGGCGAATTCACCCCTCCACTTT. Translated, it gives CAWLQGANSPLHF.

In its sample, this clonotype was seen once. This chain joins TRBV29-1 and TRBJ1-2, with D unclear. This CDR3 comprises 14 residues. The germline CDR1 and CDR2 sequences are SQVTM and ANQGSEA. Trimming cost V 6 bases and J 4 bases, with 18 bases left between them. Written as DNA, the CDR3 is TGCAGCGTGCCCCCCCGAAAAGGGTCCTATGGCTACACCTTC. Translation: CSVPPRKGSYGYTF.

This chain uses TRBV27 with TRBJ2-1; 7 positions agree with TRBD2. Germline CDR1 reads MNHEY; CDR2 reads SMNVEV (reference sequence). CDR3 size: 10 residues. CDR3 residues: CATGGREQFF. CDR3 DNA: TGTGCTACGGGGGGACGGGAGCAGTTCTTC.

The V gene is TRBV19, the J gene TRBJ2-3; 10 nucleotides line up with TRBD2. The CDR3 spans 17 residues. Germline assignment: CDR1 LNHDA and CDR2 SQIVND (reference sequence). V lost 7 bases, J lost 5 bases, and 15 bases stayed unmatched. The CDR3 region is CASTLGASGRGLDTQYF. The CDR3, as DNA: TGTGCCAGTACCCTAGGGGCTAGCGGGAGAGGATTAGATACGCAGTATTTT.

The chain recombines TRBV7-6 with TRBJ2-7; possibly TRBD1 for D (5 bases). Germline CDR1 SGHVS, CDR2 FNYEAQ. The CDR3 spans 11 residues. Trimming removed 8 bases from V and 11 bases from J, with 16 bases in between. CDR3 protein: CASGNRTRKYF. CDR3 bases: TGTGCCAGCGGGAACCGGACAAGGAAGTACTTC.

The gene calls are TRBV7-2 and TRBJ2-5; 10 nucleotides agree with TRBD2. CDR3 length: 16 residues. V lost 1 base to trimming and J lost 5 bases; unmatched junction nucleotides: 7. Germline values: CDR1 SGHTA, CDR2 FQGNSA. The CDR3 region is CASSLDPAGGRETQYF. In DNA form, the CDR3 reads TGTGCCAGCAGCTTAGACCCAGCGGGAGGGCGGGAGACCCAGTACTTC.

This rearrangement joins TRBV27 to TRBJ1-5, with TRBD1 as a possible D gene (5 bases). The CDR3 spans 16 residues. Trimming left V 6 bases short and J 1 base short, with 16 bases between. The V gene's germline CDR1 is MNHEY and CDR2 SMNVEV (reference sequence). DNA of the CDR3: TGTGCCAGCAGCTCCTCGTGGGGCGAGAGCAATCAGCCCCAGCATTTT. Translation gives CASSSSWGESNQPQHF.

The chain couples TRBV27 to TRBJ2-7; D unresolved. This CDR3 region has 13 residues. V was clipped by 5 bases and J by 1 base, with 9 bases between them. Looked up from germline, CDR1 is MNHEY and CDR2 is SMNVEV (reference sequence). The CDR3 spells CASSPVRSYEQYF. The CDR3 region has the DNA TGTGCCAGCAGTCCGGTCAGGTCCTACGAGCAGTACTTC.

The chain combines TRBV2 with TRBJ2-7, with TRBD1 matching over 7 bases. The CDR3 consists of 16 residues. Germline-derived CDR1 and CDR2 are SNHLY and FYNNEI. V gave up 2 bases and J gave up 3 bases; unmatched junction bases: 10. CDR3 amino acids: CASSERGQLLNYEQYF. Written as DNA, the CDR3 is TGTGCCAGCAGTGAAAGGGGACAGCTTTTAAACTACGAGCAGTACTTC.